Shown below are 10 T cell receptor beta chains from a single sample sequenced in a study of beta chain features in type 1 diabetes. As every portion of the isolated RNA was reverse transcribed, the sequencing read expressed TCRB transcripts. Libraries were prepared by immunoSEQ multiplex PCR; TCRdb keeps only in-frame clonotypes and omits some of them. The repertoire holds nearly 700,000 clones, with around 15% as singletons. These receptors lack a known antigen. General study results and limits: TCRB CDR3s from Type 1 diabetes patients were moderately but significantly shorter in all four CD4+ subsets.

Sequenced sample: naive CD4+ T cells from blood. The receptors originated from a man aged 18 to 35 with type 1 diabetes.

This clone appeared a few times. J is TRBJ1-3 and V is TRBV29-1, with D possibly being TRBD1 (6 bases). Deletions cut 7 bases from V and 0 bases from J, with 10 bases between. Looked up from germline, CDR1 is SQVTM and CDR2 is ANQGSEA. This CDR3 is built from 13 residues. CDR3 sequence (DNA): TGCAGCGCTCGGACAGACTCTGGAAACACCATATATTTT. Translating it yields CSARTDSGNTIYF.

There are a few counts of this clone. The chain uses TRBV7-8 and TRBJ1-5; D not certain. Trimming cost V 5 bases and J 2 bases, with 7 bases left between them. Per germline, CDR1 SGHVS and CDR2 FQNEAQ. The CDR3 is 13 amino acids. The CDR3 protein is CASSRMGNQPQHF. CDR3 sequence (DNA): TGTGCCAGCAGCCGGATGGGCAATCAGCCCCAGCATTTT.

This clone turned up a few times. Other DNA sequences in the sample encode the same CDR3. The chain joins TRBV30 to TRBJ2-7; D uncertain. V shed 0 bases and J shed 4 bases, with 7 bases lying between them. The CDR3 runs 12 residues. CDR1 and CDR2 (germline): GTSNPN, SVGIG (reference sequence). CDR3 loop: CAWSVHGYEQYF. CDR3 sequence (DNA): TGTGCCTGGAGTGTTCATGGTTACGAGCAGTACTTC.

This clone was observed a few times. The chain uses TRBV30 and TRBJ1-1, with D perhaps matching TRBD1 (6 bases). Trimming pared 3 bases from V and 8 bases from J, leaving 19 bases between. The CDR3 runs to 14 residues. Germline V lookup: CDR1 GTSNPN, CDR2 SVGIG (reference sequence). CDR3 residues: CAWSLGSVGAEAFF. The CDR3 DNA reads TGTGCCTGGAGCCTAGGGAGTGTGGGGGCGGAAGCTTTCTTT.

This clone was picked up a small number of times. The sample has other DNA sequences that encode this CDR3 too. The chain recombines TRBV29-1 with TRBJ1-1; D call uncertain. This CDR3 contains 11 residues. CDR1 is SQVTM and CDR2 is ANQGSEA in the germline V gene. V was clipped by 2 bases and J by 5 bases, with 6 bases between them. CDR3 DNA: TGCAGCGTTGAACTTAGGACTGAAGCTTTCTTT. Amino acids: CSVELRTEAFF.

This sequence joins TRBV29-1 and TRBJ2-3; D is ambiguous. The germline V and J ends were trimmed by 7 bases and 0 bases, with 11 bases remaining between them. Germline V gives CDR1 SQVTM, CDR2 ANQGSEA. The length of the CDR3 is 13 residues. The CDR3, as DNA: TGCAGCGCTGCTTTGACTAGCACAGATACGCAGTATTTT. The encoded protein is CSAALTSTDTQYF.

The chain has TRBV28 and TRBJ2-4; D ambiguous. Between the trimmed V and J ends, which lost 2 bases and 12 bases, there was a span of 17 bases. This CDR3 contains 14 residues. From germline, CDR1 is MDHEN and CDR2 SYDVKM. CDR3 coding DNA: TGTGCCAGCAGTTTACTGGACGGTTTGAGAAATCAGTACTTC. Translation gives CASSLLDGLRNQYF.

Only a few counts were recorded for this clone. The V call is TRBV28, the J call TRBJ2-6; D gene unclear. Germline V lookup: CDR1 MDHEN, CDR2 SYDVKM. This CDR3 region has 16 residues. V lost 0 bases and J lost 0, with 6 bases in between. The CDR3 reads CASSLWSSSGANVLTF. Written as DNA, the CDR3 is TGTGCCAGCAGTTTATGGTCCAGCTCTGGGGCCAACGTCCTGACTTTC.

This sequence joins TRBV29-1 and TRBJ2-3; TRBD1 aligns across 7 bases. Germline CDR1 and CDR2: SQVTM and ANQGSEA. V dropped 5 bases and J dropped 4; count of bases not matched to a gene: 15. The CDR3 has 16 amino acids. In nucleotides, the CDR3 is TGCAGCGTTCTTCCGCTAGGGACAGAGCCGGCAGATACGCAGTATTTT. Translation gives CSVLPLGTEPADTQYF.

J is TRBJ2-2 and V is TRBV9, with D hard to call. The V end was cut by 6 bases, the J end by 7 bases, with 13 bases between. CDR3 length: 13 residues. In germline, CDR1 is SGDLS, CDR2 YYNGEE. The CDR3 loop reads CASNLQGIGELFF. CDR3 DNA: TGTGCCAGCAACCTTCAAGGGATCGGGGAGCTGTTTTTT.